The clone carrying this T cell receptor beta chain was seen a few times. Its specificity is unknown. The data originate from a study of human T cells and chemical hapten exposure. Study as a whole: The study lasted roughly five months, and patients were dosed weekly with diphenylcyclopropenone on the scalp throughout.

TCRdb analysed the RACE reads with MiXCR anew, one entry per CDR3 protein. The profile covers 100,000 to 150,000 distinct CDR3 sequences, with approximately 10% appearing a single time and around 2.4% taken by the ten largest. From germline, CDR1 is SGHRS and CDR2 YFSETQ. The J segment lost 2 bases and the V segment lost 2 bases, leaving 4 bases of the junction unmatched. The CDR3 has 14 amino acids. Indicated time point: patch test 3, about 24 weeks after DPC sensitization. Treatment: therapeutic diphenylcyclopropenone sensitization with weekly scalp DPC. Total RNA was isolated from whole blood that had not been fractionated. Whole-study findings and limits: Expanded TCRs made up significantly more big CDR3 similarity clusters than controls did.

V is TRBV5-1 and J is TRBJ2-7; 7 bases agree with TRBD1. The source material was whole blood, sampled in connection with sensitization to the hapten diphenylcyclopropenone (DPC). This receptor was taken from a woman aged 50 to 60 with alopecia areata. Some clones in this sample may be carry-over from other donors' samples. The CDR3 reads CASSFRDRAYEQYF. CDR3 coding DNA: TGCGCCAGCAGCTTCCGGGACAGAGCCTACGAGCAGTACTTC.